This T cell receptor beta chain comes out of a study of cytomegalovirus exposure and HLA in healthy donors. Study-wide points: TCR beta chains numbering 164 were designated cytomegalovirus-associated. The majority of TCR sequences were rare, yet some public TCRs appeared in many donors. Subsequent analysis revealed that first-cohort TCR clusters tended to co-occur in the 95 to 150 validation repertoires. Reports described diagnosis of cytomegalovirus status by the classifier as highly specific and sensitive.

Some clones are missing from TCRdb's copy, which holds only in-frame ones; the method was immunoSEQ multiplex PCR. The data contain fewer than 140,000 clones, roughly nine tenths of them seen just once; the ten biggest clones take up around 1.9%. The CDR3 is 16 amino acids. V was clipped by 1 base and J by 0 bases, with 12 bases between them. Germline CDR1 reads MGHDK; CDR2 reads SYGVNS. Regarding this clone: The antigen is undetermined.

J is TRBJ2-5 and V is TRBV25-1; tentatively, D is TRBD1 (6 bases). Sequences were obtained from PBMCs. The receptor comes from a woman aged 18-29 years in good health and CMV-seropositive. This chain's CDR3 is CASSEFLGQYQETQYF. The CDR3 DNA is TGTGCCAGCAGTGAATTTTTAGGACAGTACCAAGAGACCCAGTACTTC.